The 27 T cell receptor beta chains below all came from one sample that was sequenced in a study of blood T cell repertoires in COVID-19. Some clones are missing from TCRdb's copy, which holds only in-frame ones; the method was immunoSEQ multiplex PCR. The sample lists a few hundred thousand clones, about four fifths occurring once. The source material was peripheral blood. These TCRs come from a woman aged 45-65 years with acute or convalescent COVID-19.

V usage is TRBV5-1 and J usage is TRBJ1-1, with a possible D match to TRBD1 (5 bases). The CDR3 is made up of 16 amino acids. The germline V gene encodes CDR1 SGHRS and CDR2 YFSETQ. Trimming removed 1 base from V and 2 bases from J, with 15 bases in between. CDR3 sequence: CASSLPRGLINTEAFF. In nucleotides, the CDR3 is TGCGCCAGCAGCTTGCCAAGGGGACTGATAAACACTGAAGCTTTCTTT.

The chain recombines TRBV21-1 with TRBJ1-4; the table's D call of TRBD1 was not tested on the DNA. TRBV21-1 is labeled a pseudogene. The CDR3 runs 18 residues. The CDR3 sequence: CASSKDLREGRGPEKLFF. The CDR3 DNA reads TGTGCCAGCAGCAAAGACCTCCGGGAAGGCAGGGGGCCTGAAAAACTGTTTTTT.

The chain joins TRBV24-1 to TRBJ2-5; 8 positions match TRBD1. Germline V gene sequence: CDR1 KGHDR, CDR2 SFDVKD. V shed 9 bases, J shed 5 bases, and the junction held 10 bases outside the gene matches. The CDR3 contains 14 residues. The CDR3 nucleotides read TGTGCCACCGCCCCGACAGGGGCTCTGGAGACCCAGTACTTC. This translates into CATAPTGALETQYF.

The chain employs TRBV2 and TRBJ1-3, with D unresolved. The CDR3 totals 15 residues. Trimming removed 3 bases from V and 0 bases from J, with 9 bases in between. Germline V gene sequence: CDR1 SNHLY, CDR2 FYNNEI. Written as DNA, the CDR3 is TGTGCCAGCAGTGACGCAGTCACCTCTGGAAACACCATATATTTT. Protein sequence: CASSDAVTSGNTIYF.

Only a few counts were recorded for this clone. V gene TRBV6-5 combines with J gene TRBJ1-1; D gene uncertain. The CDR3 totals 13 residues. Germline CDR1 reads MNHEY; CDR2 reads SVGAGI. The ends were cut back, 3 bases at V and 5 bases at J, with 10 bases in the middle. This chain's CDR3 is CASSYGEETEAFF. The CDR3, as DNA: TGTGCCAGCAGTTATGGAGAGGAGACTGAAGCTTTCTTT.

With respect to this clone: This same CDR3 is encoded by further DNA sequences in the sample. The CDR3 loop is CASSLLSSYNEQFF. CDR3 coding DNA: TGTGCCAGCAGCTTGCTCAGCTCCTACAATGAGCAGTTCTTC. This chain uses TRBV7-2 with TRBJ2-1; no definite D call. The CDR3 is 14 amino acids. Germline CDR1 SGHTA, CDR2 FQGNSA. V was trimmed by 3 bases and J by 0 bases, leaving 6 bases between them.

The rearrangement joins TRBV6-5 to TRBJ1-1; maybe TRBD1 (6 bases). Trimming took off 4 bases at V and 4 bases at J, with 13 bases between the two ends. Germline values: CDR1 MNHEY, CDR2 SVGAGI. The CDR3 is 14 residues long. The CDR3 DNA reads as TGTGCCAGCAGTTTTGGGGGGGGCGGCACTGAAGCTTTCTTT. It specifies CASSFGGGGTEAFF.

The rearrangement joins TRBV18 to TRBJ1-5; D is perhaps TRBD1 (5 bases). CDR1 and CDR2 from the germline V gene are KGHSH and LQKENI. The CDR3 is made up of 15 amino acids. The V gene lost 4 bases and the J gene lost 1 base, with 11 bases spanning the gap. CDR3 amino acids: CASSLNGASNQPQHF. CDR3 in DNA: TGTGCCAGCTCACTTAATGGGGCAAGCAATCAGCCCCAGCATTTT.

This sequence joins TRBV30 and TRBJ1-3; D is perhaps TRBD1 (5 bases). The CDR3 is 16 amino acids. V was pared by 0 bases and J by 0 bases, with 12 bases between. CDR1 and CDR2 (germline): GTSNPN, SVGIG (reference sequence). Here the CDR3 DNA reads TGTGCCTGGAGTGTAGGACAAGGCTACTCTGGAAACACCATATATTTT. The encoded protein is CAWSVGQGYSGNTIYF.

This sequence joins TRBV29-1 and TRBJ2-2; D not resolved. With 4 bases removed from V and 4 bases from J, the gap between germline ends came to 7 bases. This CDR3 is 12 amino acids long. The germline gives CDR1 SQVTM, CDR2 ANQGSEA. As DNA, the CDR3 is TGCAGCGTTGGTCGAGGCACCGGGGAGCTGTTTTTT. Translated: CSVGRGTGELFF.

The rearrangement uses TRBV4-1 and TRBJ2-7; TRBD1 aligns across 7 bases. CDR3 size: 14 residues. The germline V gene has CDR1 MGHRA and CDR2 YSYEKL. V was clipped by 4 bases and J by 0 bases; unmatched bases: 3. As DNA, the CDR3 is TGCGCCAGCAGCCCCGGGACAGCCTCCTACGAGCAGTACTTC. Its protein is CASSPGTASYEQYF.

The chain links TRBV10-3 to TRBJ1-2; 7 bases align to TRBD1. CDR1 and CDR2 (germline): ENHRY, SYGVKD. J gave up 6 bases and V 6 bases, and 10 bases lay outside the gene matches. The length of the CDR3 is 14 residues. CDR3 DNA sequence: TGTGCCATCAGCCCTGGACAGGAAAAGAATGGCTACACCTTC. This encodes CAISPGQEKNGYTF.

The chain joins TRBV9 to TRBJ1-4; 7 bases are shared with TRBD1. V gave up 4 bases and J gave up 7 bases; unmatched junction bases: 7. The CDR3 covers 14 residues. From germline, CDR1 is SGDLS and CDR2 YYNGEE. In DNA form, the CDR3 reads TGTGCCAGCAGCCCAAGGGGGCTATCTGAAAAACTGTTTTTT. Encoded protein: CASSPRGLSEKLFF. The full variable domain, its missing parts supplied by reference TRBV9 and TRBJ1-4, is DSGVTQTPKHLITATGQRVTLRCSPRSGDLSVYWYQQSLDQGLQFLIQYYNGEERAKGNILERFSAQQFPDLHSELNLSSLELGDSALYFCASSPRGLSEKLFFGSGTQLSVL.

J is TRBJ1-2 and V is TRBV18; no clear D. V lost 3 bases and J 6 bases, leaving 11 bases between the germline ends. The CDR3 contains 13 residues. Germline assignment: CDR1 KGHSH and CDR2 LQKENI. In DNA form, the CDR3 reads TGTGCCAGCTCACCCGCGGCGGTAAATGGCTACACCTTC. Residues: CASSPAAVNGYTF.

The chain joins TRBV4-1 to TRBJ1-5, with D unresolved. Germline CDR1 reads MGHRA; CDR2 reads YSYEKL. Trimming removed 1 base at V and 6 bases at J, with 13 bases between. The CDR3 contains 15 residues. The CDR3 sequence: CASSQGIGVTQPQHF. DNA of the CDR3: TGCGCCAGCAGCCAAGGAATCGGGGTTACTCAGCCCCAGCATTTT.

This chain joins TRBV9 and TRBJ2-6; no firm D call. This CDR3 is built from 15 residues. Per germline, CDR1 SGDLS and CDR2 YYNGEE. V was trimmed by 3 bases and J by 4 bases, leaving 11 bases between them. CDR3 in amino acids: CASSASVRGANVLTF. As DNA, the CDR3 is TGTGCCAGCAGCGCCTCCGTACGGGGGGCCAACGTCCTGACTTTC.

This rearrangement joins TRBV28 to TRBJ2-7; D is undetermined. Deletions cut 8 bases from V and 5 bases from J, with 16 bases between. The CDR3 covers 13 residues. CDR1 and CDR2 from the germline V gene are MDHEN and SYDVKM. The CDR3: CASVERYMDEQYF. The CDR3 bases are TGTGCCAGCGTCGAGCGCTATATGGACGAGCAGTACTTC.

The V gene is TRBV9, the J gene TRBJ1-5; a weak D match, TRBD1 (6 bases). The CDR3 sequence is 14 residues long. Germline lookup yields CDR1 SGDLS and CDR2 YYNGEE. Trimming stripped 3 bases from V and 5 bases from J, with 12 bases between. CDR3 amino acids: CASSAGVSDQPQHF. CDR3 in DNA: TGTGCCAGCAGCGCAGGGGTTTCGGATCAGCCCCAGCATTTT.

The chain joins TRBV29-1 to TRBJ1-3; D unresolved. The CDR3 has 11 residues. The germline V gene encodes CDR1 SQVTM and CDR2 ANQGSEA. The CDR3 loop reads CGLDSGNTIYF. The CDR3 nucleotides read TGCGGGCTTGACTCTGGAAACACCATATATTTT. Drawing the rest from reference TRBV29-1 and TRBJ1-3, the complete variable domain is SAVISQKPSRDICQRGTSLTIQCQVDSQVTMMFWYRQQPGQSLTLIATANQGSEATYESGFVIDKFPISRPNLTFSTLTVSNMSPEDSSIYLCGLDSGNTIYFGEGSWLTVV.

V is TRBV30 and J is TRBJ1-5; D ambiguous. V lost 3 bases, J lost 0 bases, and 12 bases lay in between. The CDR3 has 15 residues. Germline CDR1 and CDR2: GTSNPN and SVGIG (reference sequence). The CDR3 sequence: CAWSTQVYSNQPQHF. DNA of the CDR3: TGTGCCTGGAGCACGCAGGTTTATAGCAATCAGCCCCAGCATTTT.

The chain is built from TRBV14 and TRBJ1-6, with 8 bases identical to TRBD1. The V gene end was trimmed by 7 bases and the J gene end by 2 bases; junction bases not matched to a gene: 4. This CDR3 has 15 amino acids. Germline V CDR1 and CDR2: SGHDN, FVKESK. CDR3 sequence (DNA): TGTGCCAGCAACTCAGGGGGCCCCTATAATTCACCCCTCCACTTT. Translating gives CASNSGGPYNSPLHF.

The rearrangement uses TRBV28 and TRBJ2-7, with TRBD2 matching 9 bases. CDR1 and CDR2 from the germline V gene are MDHEN and SYDVKM. Unmatched junction bases numbered 10, after V lost 6 bases and J lost 4 bases. The CDR3 contains 15 residues. As DNA, the CDR3 is TGTGCCAGCAGCGGTTCTAGCGGGGTCAGATACGAGCAGTACGTC. This codes for CASSGSSGVRYEQYV.

The J gene is TRBJ1-3, the V gene TRBV7-2, with TRBD1 identical over 8 bases. CDR1 and CDR2 (germline): SGHTA, FQGNSA. V gave up 1 base and J gave up 4 bases; unmatched junction bases: 3. The CDR3 runs to 15 residues. CDR3: CASSLGRGPGNTIYF. The CDR3 DNA follows: TGTGCCAGCAGCTTAGGCAGGGGGCCCGGAAACACCATATATTTT. Variable domain in full (rest from reference TRBV7-2 and TRBJ1-3): GAGVSQSPSNKVTEKGKDVELRCDPISGHTALYWYRQSLGQGLEFLIYFQGNSAPDKSGLPSDRFSAERTGGSVSTLTIQRTQQEDSAVYLCASSLGRGPGNTIYFGEGSWLTVV.

The genes are TRBV5-1 and TRBJ1-2; unclear D gene. CDR1 and CDR2 from the germline V gene are SGHRS and YFSETQ. The ends were cut back, 7 bases at V and 2 bases at J, with 12 bases in the middle. This CDR3 has 13 residues. This chain's CDR3 is CASRPVVNYGYTF. The CDR3 nucleotides are TGCGCCAGCCGTCCGGTGGTCAACTATGGCTACACCTTC.

Of note for this clone: At the DNA level, this CDR3 is encoded by other sequences in the same sample as well. This chain links TRBV5-1 with TRBJ2-5, with D perhaps matching TRBD1 (5 bases). V was clipped by 0 bases and J by 1 base, with 7 bases between them. There are 14 residues in the CDR3. The germline CDR1 and CDR2 sequences are SGHRS and YFSETQ. The CDR3 sequence is CASSLGGGQETQYF. The CDR3 bases are TGCGCCAGCAGCTTGGGGGGCGGCCAAGAGACCCAGTACTTC.

The CDR3 nucleotides read TGTGCCACTTTTGTCGGCACTGAAGCTTTCTTT. Translated, it gives CATFVGTEAFF. The chain is built from TRBV6-5 and TRBJ1-1; D unresolved. Germline CDR1 MNHEY, CDR2 SVGAGI. CDR3 size: 11 residues. V lost 10 bases, J lost 4 bases, and 10 bases lay in between.

The rearrangement uses TRBV5-1 and TRBJ2-5; the D is unclear. The CDR3 covers 15 residues. The V gene's germline CDR1 is SGHRS and CDR2 YFSETQ. The germline V and J ends were trimmed by 1 base and 2 bases, with 12 bases remaining between them. The CDR3 region has the DNA TGCGCCAGCAGCTTGCCCGAAAACCGGCAAGAGACCCAGTACTTC. It specifies CASSLPENRQETQYF.